These T cell receptor beta chains were read from a single sample in a study of blood T cell repertoires in COVID-19. Generated by immunoSEQ multiplex PCR, the TCRdb table keeps only in-frame clones and is missing some. The sample shows roughly 230,000 clones, roughly 84% of them seen only once. The sample was peripheral blood. These receptors were taken from a man between 35 and 55 years old with acute or convalescent COVID-19. Both conserved end residues are part of each CDR3. A D gene is named only where the DNA matches it firmly. Only part of the rows carry a size: once, few, many, or a class if the clone is expanded.

j_call	clone_size	d_call	v_call	cdr3_nt	cdr3_aa
TRBJ1-3	.	TRBD1	TRBV2	TGTGCCAGCAGCGAGGGACAGAGCTCTGGAAACACCATATATTTT	CASSEGQSSGNTIYF
TRBJ1-6	few	TRBD1	TRBV5-8	TGTGCCAGCAGCCTTCGGGGACAGGGGAATTCACCCCTCCACTTT	CASSLRGQGNSPLHF
TRBJ1-3	.	TRBD1	TRBV2	TGTGCCAGCAGTGAAGCGAACAGGGGGCGCCCTGGAAACACCATATATTTT	CASSEANRGRPGNTIYF
TRBJ2-3	.	TRBD2	TRBV30	TGTGCCTGGGGAAGCGGGGATACAGATACGCAGTATTTT	CAWGSGDTDTQYF
TRBJ2-1	.	.	TRBV6-5	TGTGCCAGCAGTCCTTGGACCGGAGGGAATGAGCAGTTCTTC	CASSPWTGGNEQFF
TRBJ2-2	once	TRBD2	TRBV6-2/TRBV6-3	TGTGCCAGCAGTCAAGTTAGCGGGGGGTTCACCGGGGAGCTGTTTTTT	CASSQVSGGFTGELFF
TRBJ2-5	.	.	TRBV9	TGTGCCAGCAGCGTAAACGGCCAAGAGACCCAGTACTTC	CASSVNGQETQYF
TRBJ2-1	.	TRBD2	TRBV19	TGTGCCAGTAGTATAGTGGGGACTAGGGGATTCAATGAGCAGTTCTTC	CASSIVGTRGFNEQFF
TRBJ1-1	.	.	TRBV28	TGTGCCAGCAGTCCCCACTCCTCAGGGGCCCTTGAAGCTTTCTTT	CASSPHSSGALEAFF
TRBJ1-6	.	.	TRBV6-2/TRBV6-3	TGTGCCAGCAGTTACTCGAGACAGGACGGGAATTCACCCCTCCACTTT	CASSYSRQDGNSPLHF
TRBJ2-1	.	.	TRBV12-3/TRBV12-4	TGTGCCAGCAGTCCCGGCTACAATGAGCAGTTCTTC	CASSPGYNEQFF
TRBJ1-1	.	TRBD1	TRBV27	TGTGCCAGCAGTCCCCGACGGACAGGGGGCGAAGCTTTCTTT	CASSPRRTGGEAFF
TRBJ1-1	.	.	TRBV12-3/TRBV12-4	TGTGCCAGCGGATGGGCCATGAACACTGAAGCTTTCTTT	CASGWAMNTEAFF